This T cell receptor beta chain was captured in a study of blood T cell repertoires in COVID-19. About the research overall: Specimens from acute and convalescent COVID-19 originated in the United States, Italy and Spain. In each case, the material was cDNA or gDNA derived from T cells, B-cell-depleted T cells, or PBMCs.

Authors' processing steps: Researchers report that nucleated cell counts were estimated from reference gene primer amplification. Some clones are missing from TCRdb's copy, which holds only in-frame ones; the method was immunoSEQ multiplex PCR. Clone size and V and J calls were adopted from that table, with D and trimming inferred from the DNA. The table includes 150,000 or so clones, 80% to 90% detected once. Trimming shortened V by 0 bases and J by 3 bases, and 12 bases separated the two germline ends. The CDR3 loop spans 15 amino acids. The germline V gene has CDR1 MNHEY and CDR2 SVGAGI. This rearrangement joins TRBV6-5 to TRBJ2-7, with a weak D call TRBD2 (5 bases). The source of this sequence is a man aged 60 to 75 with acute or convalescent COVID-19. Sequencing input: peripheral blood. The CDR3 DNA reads TGTGCCAGCAGTTACTCGGAGGCACAAGTCTACGAGCAGTACTTC. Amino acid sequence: CASSYSEAQVYEQYF.